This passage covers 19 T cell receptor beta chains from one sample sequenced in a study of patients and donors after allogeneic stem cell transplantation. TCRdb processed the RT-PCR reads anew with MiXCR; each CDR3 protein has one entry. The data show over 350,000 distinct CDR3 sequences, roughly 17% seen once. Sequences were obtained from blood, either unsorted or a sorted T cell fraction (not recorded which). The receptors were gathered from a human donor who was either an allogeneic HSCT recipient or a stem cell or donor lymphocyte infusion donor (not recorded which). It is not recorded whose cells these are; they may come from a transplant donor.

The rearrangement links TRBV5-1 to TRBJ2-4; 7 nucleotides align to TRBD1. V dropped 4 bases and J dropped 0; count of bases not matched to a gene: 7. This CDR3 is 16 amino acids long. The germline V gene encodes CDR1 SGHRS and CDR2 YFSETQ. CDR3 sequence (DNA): TGCGCCAGCAGCCTCGGGACAGAGCTAGCCAAAAACATTCAGTACTTC. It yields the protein CASSLGTELAKNIQYF.

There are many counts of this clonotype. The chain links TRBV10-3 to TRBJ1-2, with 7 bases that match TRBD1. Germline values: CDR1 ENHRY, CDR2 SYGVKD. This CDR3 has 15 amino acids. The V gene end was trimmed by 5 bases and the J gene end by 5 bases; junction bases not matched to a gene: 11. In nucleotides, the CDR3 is TGTGCCATCAGTCCACATGAAGGGGGCGCTTATGGCTACACCTTC. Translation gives CAISPHEGGAYGYTF.

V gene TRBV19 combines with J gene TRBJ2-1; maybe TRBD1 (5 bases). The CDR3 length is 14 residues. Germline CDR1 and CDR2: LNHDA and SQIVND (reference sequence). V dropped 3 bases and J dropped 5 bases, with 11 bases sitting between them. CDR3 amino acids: CASSIRGRDNEQFF. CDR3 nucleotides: TGTGCCAGTAGTATTAGGGGCAGGGACAATGAGCAGTTCTTC.

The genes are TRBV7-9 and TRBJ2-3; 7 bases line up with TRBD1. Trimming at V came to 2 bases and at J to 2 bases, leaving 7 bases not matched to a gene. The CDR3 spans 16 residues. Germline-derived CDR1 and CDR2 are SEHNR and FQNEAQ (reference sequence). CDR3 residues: CASSLPPGQITDTQYF. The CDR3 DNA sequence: TGTGCCAGCAGCTTACCCCCGGGACAGATCACAGATACGCAGTATTTT.

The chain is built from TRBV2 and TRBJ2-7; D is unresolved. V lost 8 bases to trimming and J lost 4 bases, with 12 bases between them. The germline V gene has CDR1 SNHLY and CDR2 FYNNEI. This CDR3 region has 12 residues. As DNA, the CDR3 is TGTGCCAGCTTAAGGAACTCTTACGAGCAGTACTTC. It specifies CASLRNSYEQYF.

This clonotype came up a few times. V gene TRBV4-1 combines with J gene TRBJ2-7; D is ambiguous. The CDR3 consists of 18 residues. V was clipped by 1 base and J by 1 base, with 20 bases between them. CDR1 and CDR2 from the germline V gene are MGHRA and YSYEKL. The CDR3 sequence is CASSQVLHVSGSSYEQYF. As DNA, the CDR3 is TGCGCCAGCAGCCAAGTTCTCCACGTTTCGGGCAGTTCCTACGAGCAGTACTTC.

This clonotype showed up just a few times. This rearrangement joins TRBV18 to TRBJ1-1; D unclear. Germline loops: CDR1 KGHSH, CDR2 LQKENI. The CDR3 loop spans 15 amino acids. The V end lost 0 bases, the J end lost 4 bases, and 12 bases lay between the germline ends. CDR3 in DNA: TGTGCCAGCTCACCACCGTGGCGTCGGGGCACTGAAGCTTTCTTT. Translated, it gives CASSPPWRRGTEAFF.

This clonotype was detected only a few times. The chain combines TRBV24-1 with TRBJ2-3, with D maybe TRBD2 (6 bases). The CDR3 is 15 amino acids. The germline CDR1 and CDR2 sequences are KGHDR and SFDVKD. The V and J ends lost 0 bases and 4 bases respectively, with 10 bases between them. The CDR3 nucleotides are TGTGCCACCAGTGATTTGCGCGGAGGGTCAGATACGCAGTATTTT. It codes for CATSDLRGGSDTQYF.

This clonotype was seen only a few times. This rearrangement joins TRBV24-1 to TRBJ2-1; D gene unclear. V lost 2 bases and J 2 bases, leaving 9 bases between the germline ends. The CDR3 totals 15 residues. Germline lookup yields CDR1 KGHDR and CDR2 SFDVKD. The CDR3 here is CATSDWPGAYNEQFF. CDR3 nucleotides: TGTGCCACCAGTGATTGGCCAGGAGCCTACAATGAGCAGTTCTTC.

The CDR3 sequence is CASSTSSSGGPTDTQYF. CDR3 bases: TGTGCCAGCAGCACCTCGTCTTCGGGGGGGCCCACAGATACGCAGTATTTT. The chain links TRBV9 to TRBJ2-3; 8 nucleotides line up with TRBD2. J lost 2 bases, V lost 4 bases, and 12 bases had no gene match. This CDR3 has 17 residues. Germline V gene lookup returns CDR1 SGDLS and CDR2 YYNGEE.

The CDR3 here is CAWSEGRPTNEKLFF. In nucleotides, the CDR3 is TGTGCCTGGAGTGAAGGGAGGCCAACTAATGAAAAACTGTTTTTT. The V gene is TRBV30, the J gene TRBJ1-4; D not resolved. The CDR3 contains 15 residues. Germline loops: CDR1 GTSNPN, CDR2 SVGIG (reference sequence). Trimming removed 1 base at V and 0 bases at J, with 9 bases between.

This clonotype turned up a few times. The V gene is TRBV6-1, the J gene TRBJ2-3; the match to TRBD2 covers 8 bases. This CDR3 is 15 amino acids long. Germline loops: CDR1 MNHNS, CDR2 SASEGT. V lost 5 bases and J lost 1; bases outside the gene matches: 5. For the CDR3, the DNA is TGTGCCAGCAGTCGCGGGGGGTTAGGCACAGATACGCAGTATTTT. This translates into CASSRGGLGTDTQYF.

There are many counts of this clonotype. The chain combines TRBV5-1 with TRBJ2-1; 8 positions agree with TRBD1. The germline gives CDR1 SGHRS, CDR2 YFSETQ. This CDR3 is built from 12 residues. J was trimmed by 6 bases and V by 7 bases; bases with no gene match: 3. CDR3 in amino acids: CASSTGGNEQFF. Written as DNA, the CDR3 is TGCGCCAGCTCCACAGGGGGCAATGAGCAGTTCTTC.

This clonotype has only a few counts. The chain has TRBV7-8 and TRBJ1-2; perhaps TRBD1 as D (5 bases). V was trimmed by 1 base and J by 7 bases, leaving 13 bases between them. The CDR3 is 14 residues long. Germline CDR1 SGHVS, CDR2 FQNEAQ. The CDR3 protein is CASSLVGAGGGYTF. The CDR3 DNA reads TGTGCCAGCAGCTTAGTTGGGGCCGGTGGTGGCTACACCTTC. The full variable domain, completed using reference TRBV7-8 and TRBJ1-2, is GAGVSQSPRYKVAKRGQDVALRCDPISGHVSLFWYQQALGQGPEFLTYFQNEAQLDKSGLPSDRFFAERPEGSVSTLKIQRTQQEDSAVYLCASSLVGAGGGYTFGSGTRLTVV.

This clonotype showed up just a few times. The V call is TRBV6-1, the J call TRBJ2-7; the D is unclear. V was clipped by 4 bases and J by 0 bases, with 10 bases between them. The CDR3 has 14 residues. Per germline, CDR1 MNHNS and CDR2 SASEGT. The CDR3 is CASSVGLHSYEQYF. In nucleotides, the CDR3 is TGTGCCAGCAGTGTTGGGCTCCACTCCTACGAGCAGTACTTC.

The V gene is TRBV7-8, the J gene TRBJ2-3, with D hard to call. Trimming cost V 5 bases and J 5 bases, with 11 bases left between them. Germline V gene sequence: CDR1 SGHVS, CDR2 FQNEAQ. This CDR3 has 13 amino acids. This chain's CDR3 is CASSERTGDTQYF. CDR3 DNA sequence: TGTGCCAGCAGCGAACGGACGGGAGATACGCAGTATTTT. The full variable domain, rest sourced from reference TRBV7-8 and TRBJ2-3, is GAGVSQSPRYKVAKRGQDVALRCDPISGHVSLFWYQQALGQGPEFLTYFQNEAQLDKSGLPSDRFFAERPEGSVSTLKIQRTQQEDSAVYLCASSERTGDTQYFGPGTRLTVL.

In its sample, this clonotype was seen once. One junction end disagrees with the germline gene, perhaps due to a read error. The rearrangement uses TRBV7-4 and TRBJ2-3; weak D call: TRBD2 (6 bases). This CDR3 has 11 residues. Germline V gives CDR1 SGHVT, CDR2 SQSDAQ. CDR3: CASSLRRGSPF. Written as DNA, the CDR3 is TGTGCCAGCAGCTTGAGGAGGGGTTCACCCTTT.

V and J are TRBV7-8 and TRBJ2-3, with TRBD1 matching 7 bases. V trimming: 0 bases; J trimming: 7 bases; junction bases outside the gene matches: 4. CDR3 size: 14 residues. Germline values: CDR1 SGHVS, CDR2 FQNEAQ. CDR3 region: CASSLATGANTQYF. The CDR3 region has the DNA TGTGCCAGCAGCTTAGCTACAGGGGCTAATACGCAGTATTTT.

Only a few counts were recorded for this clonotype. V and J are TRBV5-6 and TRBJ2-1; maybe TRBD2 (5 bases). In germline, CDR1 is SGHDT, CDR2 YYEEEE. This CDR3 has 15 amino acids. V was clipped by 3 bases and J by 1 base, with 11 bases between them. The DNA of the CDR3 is TGTGCCAGCAGCTGGGAACTAGTATCCTACAATGAGCAGTTCTTC. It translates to CASSWELVSYNEQFF.